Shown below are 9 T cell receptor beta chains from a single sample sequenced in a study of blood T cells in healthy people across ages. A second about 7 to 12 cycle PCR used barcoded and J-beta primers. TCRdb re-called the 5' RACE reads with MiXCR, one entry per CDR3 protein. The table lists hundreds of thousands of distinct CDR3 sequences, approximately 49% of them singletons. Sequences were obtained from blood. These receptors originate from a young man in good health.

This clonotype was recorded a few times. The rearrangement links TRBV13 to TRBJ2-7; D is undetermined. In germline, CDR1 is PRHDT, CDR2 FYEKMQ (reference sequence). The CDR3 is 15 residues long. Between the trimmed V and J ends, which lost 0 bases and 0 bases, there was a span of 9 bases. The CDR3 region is CASSLGRPPSYEQYF. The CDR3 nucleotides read TGTGCCAGCAGCTTAGGGAGGCCTCCCTCCTACGAGCAGTACTTC.

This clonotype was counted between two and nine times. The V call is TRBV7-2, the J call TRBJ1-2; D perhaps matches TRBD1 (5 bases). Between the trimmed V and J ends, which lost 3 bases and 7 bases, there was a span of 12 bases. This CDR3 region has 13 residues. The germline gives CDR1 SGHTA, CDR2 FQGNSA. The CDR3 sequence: CASSLDLRGGYTF. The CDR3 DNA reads TGTGCCAGCAGCTTGGATCTGAGGGGTGGCTACACCTTC.

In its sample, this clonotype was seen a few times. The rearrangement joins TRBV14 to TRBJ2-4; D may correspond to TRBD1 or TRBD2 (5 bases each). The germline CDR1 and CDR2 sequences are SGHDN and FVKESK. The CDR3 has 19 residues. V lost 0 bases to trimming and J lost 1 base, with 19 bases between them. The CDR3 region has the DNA TGTGCCAGCAGCCAAGACGCGTTTGGGAGAGGGGCGGCCAAAAACATTCAGTACTTC. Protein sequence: CASSQDAFGRGAAKNIQYF.

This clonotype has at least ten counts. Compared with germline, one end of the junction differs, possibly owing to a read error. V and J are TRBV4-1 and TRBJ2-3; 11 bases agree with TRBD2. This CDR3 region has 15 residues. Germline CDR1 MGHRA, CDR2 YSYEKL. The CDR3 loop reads CASSRTSGYTDTQYF. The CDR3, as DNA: TGTGCCAGCAGTAGGACTAGCGGGTACACAGATACGCAGTATTTT.

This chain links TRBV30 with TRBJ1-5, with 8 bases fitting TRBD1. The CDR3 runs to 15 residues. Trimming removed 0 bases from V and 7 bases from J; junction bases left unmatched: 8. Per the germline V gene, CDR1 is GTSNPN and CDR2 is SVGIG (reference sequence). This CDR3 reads CAWSVPGPGGQPQHF. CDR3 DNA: TGTGCCTGGAGTGTACCTGGGCCAGGGGGCCAGCCCCAGCATTTT.

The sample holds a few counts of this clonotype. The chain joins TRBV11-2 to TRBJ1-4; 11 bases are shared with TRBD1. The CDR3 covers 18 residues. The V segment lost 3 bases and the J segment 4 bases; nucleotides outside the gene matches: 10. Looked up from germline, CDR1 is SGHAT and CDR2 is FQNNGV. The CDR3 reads CASSFSQGQGDDNEKLFF. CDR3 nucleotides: TGTGCCAGCAGCTTTTCCCAGGGACAGGGGGACGATAATGAAAAACTGTTTTTT.

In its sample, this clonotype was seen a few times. CDR3 nucleotide sequence: TGTGCCAGCAGCCAAGTAGCACAGGGCGACTACGAGCAGTACTTC. Translation: CASSQVAQGDYEQYF. The rearrangement links TRBV3-1 to TRBJ2-7; maybe TRBD1 (6 bases). CDR1 is LGHDT and CDR2 is YNNKEL in the germline V gene (reference sequence). The CDR3 has 15 amino acids. V lost 1 base, J lost 3 bases, and 13 bases lay in between.

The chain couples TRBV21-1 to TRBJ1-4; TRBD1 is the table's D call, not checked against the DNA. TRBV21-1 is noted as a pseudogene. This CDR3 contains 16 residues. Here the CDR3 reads CASSVDRTGGDEKLFF. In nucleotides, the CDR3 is TGTGCCAGCAGCGTGGACAGAACCGGGGGGGATGAAAAACTGTTTTTT.

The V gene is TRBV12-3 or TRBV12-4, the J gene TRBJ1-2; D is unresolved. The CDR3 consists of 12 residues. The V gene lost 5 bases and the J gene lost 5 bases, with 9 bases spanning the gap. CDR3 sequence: CASSLSAYGYTF. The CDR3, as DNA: TGTGCCAGCAGTCTGTCGGCTTATGGCTACACCTTC.